What follows are 6 T cell receptor beta chains derived from one specimen sequenced in a study of breast tumors, draining lymph nodes, adjacent tissues. TCRdb used MiXCR to reprocess the multiplex PCR reads, holding one entry per CDR3 protein. Here the sample spans about 20,000 distinct CDR3 sequences, roughly 60% being singletons. The sample comprised breast tumor tissue. These receptors came from a female donor with breast cancer. Some clones in this sample may be carry-over from other donors' samples.

Many counts were recorded for this clonotype. The V call is TRBV20-1, the J call TRBJ2-1; 13 nucleotides align to TRBD2. The germline gives CDR1 DFQATT, CDR2 SNEGSKA (reference sequence). The V gene end was trimmed by 0 bases and the J gene end by 9 bases; junction bases not matched to a gene: 11. CDR3 length equals 17 residues. The CDR3 region is CSARDITGLAGAGEQFF. CDR3 in DNA: TGCAGTGCTAGAGATATTACCGGACTAGCGGGGGCCGGTGAGCAGTTCTTC.

This clonotype was seen just once. The V call is TRBV9, the J call TRBJ1-2; D gene uncertain. The germline gives CDR1 SGDLS, CDR2 YYNGEE. This CDR3 is 12 amino acids long. V was trimmed by 7 bases and J by 8 bases, leaving 15 bases between them. The CDR3 coding sequence is TGTGCCAGCTTTGGGCGAGGAGCCGGCTACACCTTC. Residues: CASFGRGAGYTF.

This clonotype was detected many times. This rearrangement joins TRBV4-1 to TRBJ2-5; 8 bases line up with TRBD2. Losses at the gene ends were 0 bases for V and 5 bases for J; bases not matched to a gene: 11. This CDR3 is 17 amino acids long. Germline V gene sequence: CDR1 MGHRA, CDR2 YSYEKL. DNA for the CDR3: TGCGCCAGCAGCCAAGACCCAGCGGGAGCGCAGGTGGAGACCCAGTACTTC. This translates into CASSQDPAGAQVETQYF.

This clonotype is labeled medium-sized. The chain links TRBV12-3 or TRBV12-4 to TRBJ1-6, with 8 bases fitting TRBD1. The J segment lost 9 bases and the V segment lost 2 bases, leaving 3 bases of the junction unmatched. The CDR3 is 14 amino acids. DNA of the CDR3: TGTGCCAGCAGTTTAACCGACAGGGGTTCACCCCTCCACTTT. It translates to CASSLTDRGSPLHF.

V is TRBV14 and J is TRBJ2-3; tentatively, D is TRBD2 (5 bases). Germline lookup yields CDR1 SGHDN and CDR2 FVKESK. V was shortened by 0 bases and J by 5 bases, with 12 bases between the two germline ends. The CDR3 consists of 15 residues. The CDR3 DNA sequence: TGTGCCAGCAGCCAAGATGCCCTAGCCGTAGATACGCAGTATTTT. Translating it yields CASSQDALAVDTQYF.

In its sample, this clonotype ranks as medium-sized (0.01 to 0.1%). The V call is TRBV7-3, the J call TRBJ2-2; the D is unclear. The CDR3 extends over 13 amino acids. Per the germline V gene, CDR1 is SGHTA and CDR2 is FQGTGA. Deletions cut 1 base from V and 4 bases from J, with 4 bases between. CDR3 loop: CASSLKVTGELFF. CDR3 bases: TGTGCCAGCAGCTTAAAGGTCACCGGGGAGCTGTTTTTT.